The rows below give T cell receptor beta chains drawn from one sample of a study of OX40 agonist ivuxolimab in advanced cancers. Only in-frame clones appear in the TCRdb table, and some are missing; sequencing was by immunoSEQ multiplex PCR. Of 60,000 to 80,000 clones in the sample, about four fifths were seen once. The sequences come from CD4+ or CD8+ T cells sorted from blood, collected in a trial of the OX40 agonist ivuxolimab. The receptors stem from an adult with an advanced solid tumor such as melanoma, head and neck, liver or kidney cancer. CDR3s include the opening cysteine and the closing phenylalanine or tryptophan. A D gene is named only where the DNA matches it firmly. Clone size is shown for a subset of rows, as once, few, many or a class of expanded clone.

D: TRBD1; V: TRBV2; size: .; J: TRBJ2-5; CDR3: CAGTLRGLIETQYF; DNA: TGTGCCGGAACTCTTAGGGGGCTCATAGAGACCCAGTACTTC
D: .; V: TRBV7-8; size: few; J: TRBJ1-3; CDR3: CASSLNWEGYSGNTIYF; DNA: TGTGCCAGCAGCTTAAACTGGGAAGGCTACTCTGGAAACACCATATATTTT
D: .; V: TRBV20-1; size: few; J: TRBJ2-7; CDR3: CSAPDGYEQYF; DNA: TGCAGTGCTCCCGACGGATACGAGCAGTACTTC
D: .; V: TRBV11-3; size: .; J: TRBJ1-1; CDR3: CASSWTQNTEAFF; DNA: TGTGCCAGCAGTTGGACGCAGAACACTGAAGCTTTCTTT
D: .; V: TRBV9; size: .; J: TRBJ1-1; CDR3: CASSQDGGLGTEAFF; DNA: TGTGCCAGCAGCCAGGACGGGGGGCTGGGCACTGAAGCTTTCTTT
D: .; V: TRBV5-4; size: .; J: TRBJ2-1; CDR3: CASSPDQGSYNEQFF; DNA: TGTGCCAGCAGCCCTGACCAGGGCTCCTACAATGAGCAGTTCTTC
D: TRBD1; V: TRBV6-5; size: few; J: TRBJ2-7; CDR3: CASSQGQGNYEQYF; DNA: TGTGCCAGCAGCCAGGGACAGGGAAACTACGAGCAGTACTTC
D: TRBD1; V: TRBV19; size: few; J: TRBJ1-1; CDR3: CASSIAGGVEAFF; DNA: TGTGCCAGTAGTATAGCAGGGGGCGTTGAAGCTTTCTTT
D: .; V: TRBV27; size: medium-sized; J: TRBJ1-1; CDR3: CASRDNTEAFF; DNA: TGTGCCAGCAGAGACAACACTGAAGCTTTCTTT
D: TRBD1; V: TRBV7-8; size: .; J: TRBJ2-1; CDR3: CASSPRQGSYNEQFF; DNA: TGTGCCAGCAGCCCCCGACAGGGGTCCTACAATGAGCAGTTCTTC
D: .; V: TRBV6-5; size: .; J: TRBJ2-5; CDR3: CASSYKGWQETQYF; DNA: TGTGCCAGCAGTTACAAGGGGTGGCAAGAGACCCAGTACTTC
D: .; V: TRBV9; size: .; J: TRBJ2-3; CDR3: CASSSPMGQNTDTQYF; DNA: TGTGCCAGCAGCTCCCCGATGGGGCAGAACACAGATACGCAGTATTTT
D: .; V: TRBV6-1; size: .; J: TRBJ1-2; CDR3: CASSQGFGYTF; DNA: TGTGCCAGCAGCCAGGGGTTCGGCTACACCTTC
D: .; V: TRBV10-3; size: .; J: TRBJ1-5; CDR3: CAISDMEGQQPQHF; DNA: TGTGCCATCAGTGATATGGAGGGGCAACAGCCCCAGCATTTT
D: TRBD1; V: TRBV15; size: .; J: TRBJ2-4; CDR3: CATSRVGQGVNIQYF; DNA: TGTGCCACCAGCAGAGTCGGACAGGGGGTCAACATTCAGTACTTC
D: .; V: TRBV27; size: .; J: TRBJ2-6; CDR3: CASSSKTDASGANVLTF; DNA: TGTGCCAGCAGTTCGAAGACGGATGCCTCTGGGGCCAACGTCCTGACTTTC
D: TRBD1; V: TRBV7-2; size: .; J: TRBJ1-3; CDR3: CASSSRTGHSGNTIYF; DNA: TGTGCCAGCAGCTCGCGGACAGGCCACTCTGGAAACACCATATATTTT
D: .; V: TRBV6-6; size: few; J: TRBJ1-6; CDR3: CASRWDPDHSPLHF; DNA: TGTGCCAGCCGATGGGACCCGGACCATTCACCCCTCCACTTT
D: TRBD1; V: TRBV27; size: .; J: TRBJ1-1; CDR3: CASSLQGAGTEAFF; DNA: TGTGCCAGCAGTTTACAGGGGGCCGGCACTGAAGCTTTCTTT
D: .; V: TRBV10-1; size: .; J: TRBJ2-2; CDR3: CASSENTGELFF; DNA: TGCGCCAGCAGTGAGAACACCGGGGAGCTGTTTTTT
D: .; V: TRBV27; size: few; J: TRBJ1-5; CDR3: CASGTHNQPQHF; DNA: TGTGCCAGCGGGACGCATAATCAGCCCCAGCATTTT
D: .; V: TRBV27; size: .; J: TRBJ2-2; CDR3: CASSSGKHTGELFF; DNA: TGTGCCAGCAGTTCAGGGAAGCACACCGGGGAGCTGTTTTTT
D: .; V: TRBV5-6; size: .; J: TRBJ1-2; CDR3: CASSLERANYGYTF; DNA: TGTGCCAGCAGCCTAGAACGGGCTAACTATGGCTACACCTTC
D: .; V: TRBV5-1; size: .; J: TRBJ2-1; CDR3: CASSLSGRGYNEQFF; DNA: TGCGCCAGCAGCTTGTCCGGGAGAGGATACAATGAGCAGTTCTTC
D: .; V: TRBV18; size: medium-sized; J: TRBJ2-5; CDR3: CASSPPRGGETQYF; DNA: TGTGCCAGCTCACCACCGAGGGGCGGGGAGACCCAGTACTTC
D: .; V: TRBV4-3; size: .; J: TRBJ1-5; CDR3: CASSRGGGQPQHF; DNA: TGCGCCAGCAGCCGGGGAGGTGGTCAGCCCCAGCATTTT
D: .; V: TRBV10-1; size: once; J: TRBJ1-1; CDR3: CASSTPDSMNTEAFF; DNA: TGCGCCAGCAGCACTCCGGACAGTATGAACACTGAAGCTTTCTTT
D: TRBD1; V: TRBV28; size: .; J: TRBJ2-7; CDR3: CASSLSDRGLGEQYF; DNA: TGTGCCAGCAGTTTATCCGACAGGGGGCTTGGCGAGCAGTACTTC
D: TRBD1; V: TRBV7-9; size: .; J: TRBJ2-7; CDR3: CASSLGRTGSYEQYF; DNA: TGTGCCAGCAGCTTAGGTAGGACAGGTTCTTACGAGCAGTACTTC
D: .; V: TRBV19; size: .; J: TRBJ2-3; CDR3: CASSIKEGSTDTQYF; DNA: TGTGCCAGTAGTATAAAGGAAGGGAGCACAGATACGCAGTATTTT
D: TRBD1; V: TRBV6-5; size: .; J: TRBJ1-5; CDR3: CASRPGTVSNQPQHF; DNA: TGTGCCAGCAGGCCCGGGACAGTTAGCAATCAGCCCCAGCATTTT
D: .; V: TRBV30; size: .; J: TRBJ2-3; CDR3: CAGISGSTDTQYF; DNA: TGTGCCGGAATTAGCGGTAGCACAGATACGCAGTATTTT
D: .; V: TRBV28; size: .; J: TRBJ1-4; CDR3: CASSLLVNEKLFF; DNA: TGTGCCAGCAGTTTATTAGTGAATGAAAAACTGTTTTTT
D: .; V: TRBV9; size: .; J: TRBJ2-7; CDR3: CASSVLAGEQYF; DNA: TGTGCCAGCAGCGTATTGGCTGGCGAGCAGTACTTC
D: .; V: TRBV11-2; size: .; J: TRBJ2-1; CDR3: CASSPPGFYNEQFF; DNA: TGTGCCAGCAGCCCTCCGGGGTTTTACAATGAGCAGTTCTTC
D: .; V: TRBV5-4; size: .; J: TRBJ1-1; CDR3: CASRATGFMNTEAFF; DNA: TGTGCCAGCAGGGCCACGGGTTTTATGAACACTGAAGCTTTCTTT
D: TRBD2; V: TRBV5-1; size: .; J: TRBJ2-1; CDR3: CASSWGLAGSSYNEQFF; DNA: TGCGCCAGCAGCTGGGGACTAGCGGGGTCCTCCTACAATGAGCAGTTCTTC